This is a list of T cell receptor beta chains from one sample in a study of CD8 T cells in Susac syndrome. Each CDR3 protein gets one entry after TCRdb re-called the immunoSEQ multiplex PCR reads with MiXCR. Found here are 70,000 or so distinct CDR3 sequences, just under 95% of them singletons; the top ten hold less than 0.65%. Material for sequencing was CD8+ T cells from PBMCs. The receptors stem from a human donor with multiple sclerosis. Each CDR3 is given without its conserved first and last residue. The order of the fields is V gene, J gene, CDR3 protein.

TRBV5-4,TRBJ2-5,ASSFDPYSGGRETQY
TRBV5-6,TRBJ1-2,ASSFPDYYGYT
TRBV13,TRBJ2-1,ASSWGLAGASGEQF
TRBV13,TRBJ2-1,ASSRSRLDLDNEQF
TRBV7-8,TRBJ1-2,ASSFWDRASGYT
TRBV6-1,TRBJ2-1,ASSLGERNEQF
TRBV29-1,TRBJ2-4,SVLSPDHALAKNIQY
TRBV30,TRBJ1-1,AWSFNTEAF
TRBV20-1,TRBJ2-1,SARRQGTYNEQF
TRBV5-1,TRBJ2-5,ASSPRGGAQETQY
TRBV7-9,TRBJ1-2,ASSPDVDGYT
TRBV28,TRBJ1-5,ASSGGGWNQPQH
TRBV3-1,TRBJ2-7,ASSPGLGYEQY
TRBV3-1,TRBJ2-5,ASSQGTGGAWTQY
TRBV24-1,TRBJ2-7,ATSAGTGPSEQY
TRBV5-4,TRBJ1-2,ASTSKTGPGYGYT
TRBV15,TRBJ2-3,ATSGSGGATDTQY